Following are 20 T cell receptor beta chains from one sample sequenced in a study of blood T cells in healthy people across ages. Primed by a sample-barcoded 5' primer and a J-beta primer mix, a second PCR proceeded for about 7 to 11 cycles. Via MiXCR, TCRdb re-called the 5' RACE reads, giving one row per CDR3 protein. The table has around 1,600,000 distinct CDR3 sequences, 42% seen once; the top ten hold about 4.1%. Sequenced: blood. These receptor sequences come from a woman under 30 in good health.

The J gene is TRBJ1-1, the V gene TRBV4-3, with unresolved D. Germline assignment: CDR1 LGHNA and CDR2 YSLEER. V gave up 1 base and J gave up 1 base, with 16 bases separating them. This CDR3 spans 17 amino acids. The CDR3 DNA follows: TGCGCCAGCAGCCAAGGTATTGGGCCATATCGGAACACTGAAGCTTTCTTT. Protein product: CASSQGIGPYRNTEAFF.

V is TRBV24-1 and J is TRBJ2-1, with 8 bases matching TRBD1. CDR3 size: 13 residues. The germline gives CDR1 KGHDR, CDR2 SFDVKD. Here the CDR3 reads CAAGTGATMEQFF. As DNA, the CDR3 is TGTGCAGCCGGGACAGGAGCGACAATGGAGCAGTTCTTC.

As to this clonotype: This may stem from a read error, because a much larger clone lies one nucleotide away. This chain joins TRBV20-1 and TRBJ2-6; D possibly corresponds to TRBD2 (5 bases). In germline, CDR1 is DFQATT, CDR2 SNEGSKA (reference sequence). The CDR3 spans 15 residues. As DNA, the CDR3 is TGCAGTACTAGAGAAAGAAGCTCTGGGGCCAACGTCCTGACTTTC. It yields the protein CSTRERSSGANVLTF.

Concerning this clonotype itself: At one boundary the junction diverges from the germline segment, which might be a read error. This chain uses TRBV7-7 with TRBJ2-7; TRBD1 aligns across 7 bases. CDR3 size: 16 residues. From germline, CDR1 is SSHAT and CDR2 FNYEAQ (reference sequence). The CDR3 nucleotides read TGTGCTAGCAGCTTAGGGGGTGACAGGGACTCCTACGAGCAGTACTTC. Translated: CASSLGGDRDSYEQYF.

This CDR3 is CASSLVKGSDNEQFF. The CDR3 nucleotides read TGTGCCAGCAGTTTAGTGAAGGGGTCCGACAATGAGCAGTTCTTC. This chain joins TRBV12-3 or TRBV12-4 and TRBJ2-1; weak D call: TRBD1 (5 bases). This CDR3 region has 15 residues. Trimming cost V 1 base and J 5 bases, with 12 bases left between them.

The chain is built from TRBV27 and TRBJ1-5, with D unresolved. Germline assignment: CDR1 MNHEY and CDR2 SMNVEV (reference sequence). V shed 5 bases and J shed 3 bases, with 20 bases lying between them. The CDR3 has 17 residues. CDR3 sequence (DNA): TGTGCCAGCAGTGACCTGTCTGTATTAGAGTCCAATCAGCCCCAGCATTTT. Its protein product is CASSDLSVLESNQPQHF.

The chain uses TRBV6-5 and TRBJ2-5; 7 bases align to TRBD2. Trimming removed 2 bases from V and 2 bases from J; junction bases left unmatched: 14. The germline CDR1 and CDR2 sequences are MNHEY and SVGAGI. This CDR3 is 18 amino acids long. In DNA form, the CDR3 reads TGTGCCAGCAGTTACAACCCAGCTACCCTAGCGGAACAAGAGACCCAGTACTTC. Protein sequence: CASSYNPATLAEQETQYF.

This chain links TRBV12-3 or TRBV12-4 with TRBJ2-1; D gene unclear. V was trimmed by 6 bases and J by 1 base, leaving 19 bases between them. The CDR3 extends over 17 amino acids. This CDR3 is CASSFATSTESYNEQFF. CDR3 DNA sequence: TGTGCCAGCAGCTTCGCTACCTCTACCGAATCCTACAATGAGCAGTTCTTC.

This clonotype appeared a few times. The rearrangement uses TRBV11-1 and TRBJ2-3, with D uncertain. V dropped 5 bases and J dropped 9 bases, with 15 bases sitting between them. Germline CDR1 is SGHAT and CDR2 is FQDESV (reference sequence). This CDR3 region has 13 residues. Here the CDR3 reads CASSQSGAGTQYF. CDR3 DNA sequence: TGTGCCAGCAGCCAATCCGGAGCCGGGACGCAGTATTTT.

V is TRBV25-1 and J is TRBJ2-5; perhaps TRBD2 as D (7 bases). The DNA end lines up better with TRBJ2-7; the J call may be wrong. Germline CDR1 and CDR2: MGHDK and SYGVNS. The CDR3 extends over 18 amino acids. As DNA, the CDR3 is TGTGCCAGCAGTGAACCTGTGGCCAAGGGGGGGGAGATCTACGAGCAGTACTTC. This gives the protein CASSEPVAKGGEIYEQYF.

This clonotype appeared a few times. Here the CDR3 reads CSAYGLAVTDTQYF. DNA of the CDR3: TGCAGTGCATACGGACTAGCGGTCACAGATACGCAGTATTTT. The V and J genes are TRBV20-1 and TRBJ2-3; 10 nucleotides agree with TRBD2. The CDR3 consists of 14 residues. The V segment lost 6 bases and the J segment 2 bases; nucleotides outside the gene matches: 5. Looked up from germline, CDR1 is DFQATT and CDR2 is SNEGSKA (reference sequence).

This clonotype was counted a few times. The chain has TRBV14 and TRBJ1-1, with D perhaps matching TRBD1 (5 bases). The CDR3 spans 13 residues. The ends were cut back, 2 bases at V and 6 bases at J, with 10 bases in the middle. The germline gives CDR1 SGHDN, CDR2 FVKESK. CDR3 residues: CASSQQGYAEAFF. The CDR3 bases are TGTGCCAGCAGCCAACAGGGATATGCTGAAGCTTTCTTT. The full variable domain, rest sourced from reference TRBV14 and TRBJ1-1, is EAGVTQFPSHSVIEKGQTVTLRCDPISGHDNLYWYRRVMGKEIKFLLHFVKESKQDESGMPNNRFLAERTGGTYSTLKVQPAELEDSGVYFCASSQQGYAEAFFGQGTRLTVV.

The rearrangement uses TRBV15 and TRBJ1-5; D uncertain. The CDR3 runs to 15 residues. V was pared by 2 bases and J by 2 bases, with 10 bases between. Germline-derived CDR1 and CDR2 are LNHNV and YYDKDF (reference sequence). Here the CDR3 reads CATSRLGGGNQPQHF. The CDR3, as DNA: TGTGCCACCAGCAGATTGGGAGGTGGCAATCAGCCCCAGCATTTT. The variable domain in full, completed from reference TRBV15 and TRBJ1-5, reads DAMVIQNPRYQVTQFGKPVTLSCSQTLNHNVMYWYQQKSSQAPKLLFHYYDKDFNNEADTPDNFQSRRPNTSFCFLDIRSPGLGDTAMYLCATSRLGGGNQPQHFGDGTRLSIL.

This clonotype has a handful of counts. The V gene is TRBV6-2 or TRBV6-3, the J gene TRBJ2-3; D is ambiguous. This CDR3 region has 12 residues. The germline V gene encodes CDR1 MNHEY and CDR2 SVGEGT. V was clipped by 5 bases and J by 7 bases, with 10 bases between them. The CDR3 DNA follows: TGTGCCAGCAGTCCCCGACTGAATACGCAGTATTTT. Translation gives CASSPRLNTQYF.

This sequence joins TRBV12-3 or TRBV12-4 and TRBJ1-1, with 7 bases matching TRBD1. V shed 3 bases, J shed 3 bases, and the junction held 7 bases outside the gene matches. The CDR3 runs 15 residues. The CDR3 here is CASSFRGRGHTEAFF. The CDR3 DNA is TGTGCCAGCAGTTTTAGGGGGCGAGGGCACACTGAAGCTTTCTTT.

This clonotype was counted a few times. The junction differs from germline at one of its ends, possibly a read error. The chain joins TRBV6-2 or TRBV6-3 to TRBJ2-3; no definite D call. The CDR3 has 15 amino acids. The germline V gene has CDR1 MNHEY and CDR2 SVGEGT. The CDR3: CASSQPHLGTDTQYF. DNA for the CDR3: TGCGCCAGCAGTCAGCCTCACCTGGGGACAGATACGCAGTATTTT.

This clonotype occurred once. This chain uses TRBV4-3 with TRBJ2-5; 14 bases align to TRBD2. Germline loops: CDR1 LGHNA, CDR2 YSLEER. V trimming: 2 bases; J trimming: 1 base; junction bases outside the gene matches: 3. The CDR3 is 17 amino acids. Here the CDR3 reads CASSQRLAGGTQETQYF. In nucleotides, the CDR3 is TGCGCCAGCAGCCAACGACTAGCGGGAGGGACCCAAGAGACCCAGTACTTC.

V is TRBV3-1 and J is TRBJ2-3, with 8 bases identical to TRBD2. The V segment lost 1 base and the J segment 0 bases; nucleotides outside the gene matches: 12. Germline V gene lookup returns CDR1 LGHDT and CDR2 YNNKEL (reference sequence). The CDR3 is made up of 19 amino acids. CDR3: CASSQVAGGRPPSTDTQYF. Here the CDR3 DNA reads TGTGCCAGCAGCCAAGTCGCGGGGGGACGCCCGCCTAGCACAGATACGCAGTATTTT.

CDR3 in amino acids: CATSRDLRNRDYNYGYTF. CDR3 in DNA: TGTGCCACCAGCAGAGATCTCCGGAACAGGGACTATAACTATGGCTACACCTTC. The chain recombines TRBV15 with TRBJ1-2; a possible D gene is TRBD1 (6 bases). V was clipped by 0 bases and J by 1 base, with 18 bases between them. The CDR3 contains 18 residues. Germline-derived CDR1 and CDR2 are LNHNV and YYDKDF (reference sequence).

This chain joins TRBV4-1 and TRBJ2-2, with a weak D call TRBD1 (5 bases). The CDR3 contains 18 residues. V was cut by 0 bases and J by 0 bases, with 14 bases left in between. Germline values: CDR1 MGHRA, CDR2 YSYEKL. The CDR3: CASSQDPQGAANTGELFF. CDR3 bases: TGCGCCAGCAGCCAAGATCCGCAAGGGGCTGCGAACACCGGGGAGCTGTTTTTT.